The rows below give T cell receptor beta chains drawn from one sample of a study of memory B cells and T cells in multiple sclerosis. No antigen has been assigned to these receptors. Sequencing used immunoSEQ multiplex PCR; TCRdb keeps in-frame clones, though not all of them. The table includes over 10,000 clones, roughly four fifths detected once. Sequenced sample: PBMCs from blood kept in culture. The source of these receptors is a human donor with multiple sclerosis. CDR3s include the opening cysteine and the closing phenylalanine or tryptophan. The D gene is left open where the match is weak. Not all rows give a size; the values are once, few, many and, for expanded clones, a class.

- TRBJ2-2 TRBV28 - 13 CASSLTLDGELFF TGTGCCAGCAGTTTAACACTCGACGGGGAGCTGTTTTTT
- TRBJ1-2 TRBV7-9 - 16 CASSFGVNRILYGYTF TGTGCCAGCAGCTTTGGAGTGAATAGGATTTTGTATGGCTACACCTTC
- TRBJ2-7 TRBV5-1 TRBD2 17 CASSLYEAGMFSYEQYF TGCGCCAGCAGCTTGTATGAAGCGGGAATGTTCTCCTACGAGCAGTACTTC
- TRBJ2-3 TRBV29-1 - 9 CSVGQLQYF TGCAGCGTTGGACAGCTGCAGTATTTT
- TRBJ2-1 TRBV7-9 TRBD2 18 CASSFGLAGGSTYNEQFF TGTGCCAGCAGCTTTGGACTAGCGGGAGGATCTACCTACAATGAGCAGTTCTTC
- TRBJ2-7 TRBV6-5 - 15 CASRAAASTPYEQYF TGTGCCAGCAGGGCCGCGGCCTCGACTCCTTACGAGCAGTACTTC
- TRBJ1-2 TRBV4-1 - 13 CASSPLGGEGYTF TGCGCCAGCAGCCCCTTGGGGGGAGAGGGCTACACCTTC
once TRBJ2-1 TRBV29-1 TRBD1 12 CSGGQGYNEQFF TGCAGCGGCGGACAGGGCTACAATGAGCAGTTCTTC
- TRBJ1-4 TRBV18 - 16 CASSLQPAATNEKLFF TGTGCCAGCTCACTGCAGCCAGCCGCAACTAATGAAAAACTGTTTTTT
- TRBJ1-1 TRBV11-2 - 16 CASSLPGEGVDTEAFF TGTGCCAGCAGCTTACCAGGGGAGGGGGTGGACACTGAAGCTTTCTTT
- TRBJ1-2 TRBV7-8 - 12 CASSLGVLGYTF TGTGCCAGCAGCCTCGGGGTTTTGGGTTACACCTTC
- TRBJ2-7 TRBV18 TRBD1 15 CASSPGQAISYEQYF TGTGCCAGCTCACCGGGACAGGCTATCTCCTACGAGCAGTACTTC
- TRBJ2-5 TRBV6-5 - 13 CASSAPHRETQYF TGTGCCAGCAGTGCCCCTCACAGGGAGACCCAGTACTTC
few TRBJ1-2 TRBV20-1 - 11 CSASAGIGYTF TGCAGTGCTAGCGCAGGGATTGGCTACACCTTC
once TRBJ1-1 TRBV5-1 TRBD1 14 CASSLDRGSTEAFF TGCGCCAGCAGCTTGGACAGGGGGTCCACTGAAGCTTTCTTT
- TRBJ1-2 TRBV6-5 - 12 CASSPVGYGYTF TGTGCCAGCAGCCCCGTCGGATATGGCTACACCTTC
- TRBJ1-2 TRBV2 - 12 CASSDWSYGYTF TGTGCCAGCAGTGATTGGTCCTATGGCTACACCTTC
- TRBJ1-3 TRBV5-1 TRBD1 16 CASSYVGTGGRNTIYF TGCGCCAGCAGCTACGTTGGGACAGGGGGGAGAAACACCATATATTTT
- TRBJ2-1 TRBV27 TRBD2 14 CASSAGGRYNEQFF TGTGCCAGCAGTGCGGGGGGACGATACAATGAGCAGTTCTTC
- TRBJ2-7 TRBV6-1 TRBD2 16 CASSATTSGSSYEQYF TGTGCCAGCAGTGCTACGACTAGCGGAAGCTCCTACGAGCAGTACTTC
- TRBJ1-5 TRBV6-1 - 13 CASSEGGNQPQHF TGTGCCAGCAGTGAGGGAGGCAATCAGCCCCAGCATTTT
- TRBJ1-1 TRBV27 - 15 CASIAFGTMNTEAFF TGTGCCAGCATAGCCTTCGGGACAATGAACACTGAAGCTTTCTTT
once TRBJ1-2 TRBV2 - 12 CASSEVSYGYTF TGTGCCAGCAGTGAAGTCAGCTATGGCTACACCTTC
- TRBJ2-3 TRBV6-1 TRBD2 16 CASSGLAGGSTDTQYF TGTGCCAGCAGTGGACTAGCGGGGGGGAGCACAGATACGCAGTATTTT
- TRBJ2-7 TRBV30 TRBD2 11 CAWTSGYEQYF TGTGCCTGGACTAGCGGCTACGAGCAGTACTTC
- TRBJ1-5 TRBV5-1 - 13 CASSLEGTQPQHF TGCGCCAGCAGCTTGGAGGGAACACAGCCCCAGCATTTT
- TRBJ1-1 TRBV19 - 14 CASNPGTWNTEAFF TGTGCCAGTAATCCCGGGACATGGAACACTGAAGCTTTCTTT
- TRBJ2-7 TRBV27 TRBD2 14 CATAGAGVLYEQYF TGTGCCACCGCCGGGGCGGGAGTGCTCTACGAGCAGTACTTC
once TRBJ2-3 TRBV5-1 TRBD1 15 CASSETGVRTDTQYF TGCGCCAGCAGCGAGACAGGGGTGAGGACAGATACGCAGTATTTT
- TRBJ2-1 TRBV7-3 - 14 CASSLSAGNNEQFF TGTGCCAGCAGCTTATCGGCGGGTAACAATGAGCAGTTCTTC
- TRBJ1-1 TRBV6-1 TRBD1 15 CASRNRDSSFTEAFF TGTGCCAGCAGGAACCGGGACAGCTCTTTCACTGAAGCTTTCTTT
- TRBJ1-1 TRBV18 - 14 CASSPDGGVPQAFF TGTGCCAGCTCACCGGATGGAGGAGTCCCTCAAGCTTTCTTT
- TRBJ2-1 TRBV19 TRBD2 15 CASSKRGSSYNEQFF TGTGCCAGTAGTAAGCGGGGGAGCTCCTACAATGAGCAGTTCTTC
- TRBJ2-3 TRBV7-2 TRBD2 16 CASSATSGRAGDTQYF TGTGCCAGCAGCGCGACTAGCGGGAGGGCCGGAGATACGCAGTATTTT
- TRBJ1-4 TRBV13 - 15 CASSLVDSKNEKLFF TGTGCCAGCAGCTTAGTTGATAGCAAGAATGAAAAACTGTTTTTT
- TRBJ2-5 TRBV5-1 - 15 CASSLDSPEAETQYF TGCGCCAGCAGCTTGGATTCACCGGAGGCAGAGACCCAGTACTTC
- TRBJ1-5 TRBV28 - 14 CASSEPRVGQPQHF TGTGCCAGCAGTGAGCCCAGGGTAGGTCAGCCCCAGCATTTT
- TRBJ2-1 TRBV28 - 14 CASSTPTRLNEQFF TGTGCCAGCAGTACCCCGACCAGGCTCAATGAGCAGTTCTTC
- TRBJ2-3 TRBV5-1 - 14 CASSLEGSGNTQYF TGCGCCAGCAGCTTGGAGGGTAGCGGCAATACGCAGTATTTT
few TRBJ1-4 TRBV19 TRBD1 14 CASRDRGPNEKLFF TGTGCCAGTCGGGACAGGGGTCCTAATGAAAAACTGTTTTTT
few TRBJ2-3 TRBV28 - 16 CASSRIGRTSTDTQYF TGTGCCAGCAGCCGCATCGGGCGAACTAGCACAGATACGCAGTATTTT
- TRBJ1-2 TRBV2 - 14 CASSPVPQDYGYTF TGTGCCAGCAGCCCCGTTCCCCAGGACTATGGCTACACCTTC
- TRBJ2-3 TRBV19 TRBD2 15 CASSTTSGATDTQYF TGTGCCAGTAGTACGACTAGCGGGGCCACAGATACGCAGTATTTT
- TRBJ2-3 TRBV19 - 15 CASTTGQGYTDTQYF TGTGCCAGTACCACGGGACAAGGGTACACAGATACGCAGTATTTT
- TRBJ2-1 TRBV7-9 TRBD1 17 CASSFTAGTGSDNEQFF TGTGCCAGCAGTTTCACCGCCGGGACAGGGAGTGACAATGAGCAGTTCTTC
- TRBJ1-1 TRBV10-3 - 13 CAISESRGDEAFF TGTGCCATCAGTGAGTCCCGGGGGGATGAAGCTTTCTTT
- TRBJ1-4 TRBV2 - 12 CASSDRNEKLFF TGTGCCAGCAGTGACCGGAATGAAAAACTGTTTTTT
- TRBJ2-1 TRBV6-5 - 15 CASSLGQGRYNEQFF TGTGCCAGCAGTTTGGGGCAGGGACGGTACAATGAGCAGTTCTTC
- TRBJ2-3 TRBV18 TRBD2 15 CASSETSLSTDTQYF TGTGCCAGCTCGGAGACTAGCCTTAGCACAGATACGCAGTATTTT
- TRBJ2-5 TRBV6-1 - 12 CASSFRKETQYF TGTGCCAGCAGTTTTAGGAAAGAGACCCAGTACTTC
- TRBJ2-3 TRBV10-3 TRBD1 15 CAISSGQGTTDTQYF TGTGCCATCAGCTCGGGACAGGGGACCACAGATACGCAGTATTTT